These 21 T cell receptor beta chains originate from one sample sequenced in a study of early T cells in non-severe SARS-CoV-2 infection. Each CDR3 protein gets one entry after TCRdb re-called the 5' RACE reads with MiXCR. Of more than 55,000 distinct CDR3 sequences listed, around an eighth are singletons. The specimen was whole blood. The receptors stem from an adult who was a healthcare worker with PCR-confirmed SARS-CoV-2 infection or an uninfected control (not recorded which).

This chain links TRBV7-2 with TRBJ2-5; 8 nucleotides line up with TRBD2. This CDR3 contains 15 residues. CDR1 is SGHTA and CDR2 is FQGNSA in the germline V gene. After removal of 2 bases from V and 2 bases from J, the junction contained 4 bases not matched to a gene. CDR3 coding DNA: TGTGCCAGCAGCTTAACACTAGCGGCGCAAGAGACCCAGTACTTC. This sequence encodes CASSLTLAAQETQYF.

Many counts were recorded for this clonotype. The CDR3 coding sequence is TGTGCCAGCAGCTTAGCCGGTAGTAGCGGGGGAGGCATCAATACGCAGTATTTT. Translated: CASSLAGSSGGGINTQYF. The gene calls are TRBV7-6 and TRBJ2-3, with 9 bases identical to TRBD2. The CDR3 loop spans 18 amino acids. V shed 0 bases and J 7 bases; nucleotides not matched to a gene: 14. Germline V gene lookup returns CDR1 SGHVS and CDR2 FNYEAQ.

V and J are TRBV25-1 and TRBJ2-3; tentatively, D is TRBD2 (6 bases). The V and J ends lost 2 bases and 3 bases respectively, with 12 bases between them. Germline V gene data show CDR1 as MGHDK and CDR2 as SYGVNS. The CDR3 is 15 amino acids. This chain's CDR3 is CASSEGKGGTDTQYF. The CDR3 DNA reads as TGTGCCAGCAGTGAAGGCAAGGGAGGTACAGATACGCAGTATTTT. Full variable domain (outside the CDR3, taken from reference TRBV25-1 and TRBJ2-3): EADIYQTPRYLVIGTGKKITLECSQTMGHDKMYWYQQDPGMELHLIHYSYGVNSTEKGDLSSESTVSRIRTEHFPLTLESARPSHTSQYLCASSEGKGGTDTQYFGPGTRLTVL.

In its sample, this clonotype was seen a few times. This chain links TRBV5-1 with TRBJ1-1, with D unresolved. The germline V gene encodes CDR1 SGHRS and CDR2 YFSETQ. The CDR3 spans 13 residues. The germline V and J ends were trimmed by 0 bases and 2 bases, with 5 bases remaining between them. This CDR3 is CASSLDSNTEAFF. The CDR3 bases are TGCGCCAGCAGCTTGGACAGCAACACTGAAGCTTTCTTT.

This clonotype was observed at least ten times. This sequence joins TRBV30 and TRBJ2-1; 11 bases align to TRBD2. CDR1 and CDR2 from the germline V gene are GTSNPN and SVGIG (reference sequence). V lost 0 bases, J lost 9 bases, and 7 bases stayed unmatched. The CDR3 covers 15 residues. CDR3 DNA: TGTGCCTGGAGTGTAGAACTAGCGGGGGCGAGTGAGCAGTTCTTC. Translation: CAWSVELAGASEQFF.

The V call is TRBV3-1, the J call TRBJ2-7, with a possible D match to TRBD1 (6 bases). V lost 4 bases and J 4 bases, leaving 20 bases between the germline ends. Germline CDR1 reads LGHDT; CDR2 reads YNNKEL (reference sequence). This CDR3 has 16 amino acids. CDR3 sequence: CASSPAWEGGRYEQYF. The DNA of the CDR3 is TGTGCCAGCAGCCCGGCCTGGGAAGGGGGAAGGTACGAGCAGTACTTC.

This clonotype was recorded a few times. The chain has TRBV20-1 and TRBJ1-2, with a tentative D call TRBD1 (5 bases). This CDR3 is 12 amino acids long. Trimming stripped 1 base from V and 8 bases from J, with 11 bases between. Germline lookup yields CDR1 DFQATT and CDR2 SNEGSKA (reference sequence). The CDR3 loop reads CSARARGFGYTF. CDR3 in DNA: TGCAGTGCTAGAGCTAGGGGTTTCGGCTACACCTTC.

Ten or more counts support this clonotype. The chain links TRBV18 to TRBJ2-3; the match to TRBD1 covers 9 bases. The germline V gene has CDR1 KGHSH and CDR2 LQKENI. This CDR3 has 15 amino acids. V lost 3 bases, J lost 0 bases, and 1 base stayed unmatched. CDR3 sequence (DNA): TGTGCCAGCTCACCCGACAGGGGGAGCACAGATACGCAGTATTTT. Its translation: CASSPDRGSTDTQYF.

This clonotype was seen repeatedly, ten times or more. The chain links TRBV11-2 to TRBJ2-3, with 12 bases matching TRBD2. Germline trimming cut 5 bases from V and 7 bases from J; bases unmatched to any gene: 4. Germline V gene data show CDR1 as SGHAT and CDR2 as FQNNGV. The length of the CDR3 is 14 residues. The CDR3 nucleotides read TGTGCCAGCAGCCGGGGACTAGCGGGTAATACGCAGTATTTT. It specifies CASSRGLAGNTQYF.

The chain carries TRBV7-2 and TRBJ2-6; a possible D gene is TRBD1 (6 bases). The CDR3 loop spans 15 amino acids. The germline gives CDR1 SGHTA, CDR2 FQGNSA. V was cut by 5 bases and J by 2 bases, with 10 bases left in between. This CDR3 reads CASSRTVTGANVLTF. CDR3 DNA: TGTGCCAGCAGCAGGACAGTGACTGGGGCCAACGTCCTGACTTTC.

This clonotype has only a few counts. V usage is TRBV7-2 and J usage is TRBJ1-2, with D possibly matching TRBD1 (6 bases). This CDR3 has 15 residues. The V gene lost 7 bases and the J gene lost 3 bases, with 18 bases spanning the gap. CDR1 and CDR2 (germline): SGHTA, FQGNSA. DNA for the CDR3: TGTGCCAGCACCGTTGGGGGCCAGGGGTACTATGGCTACACCTTC. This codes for CASTVGGQGYYGYTF.

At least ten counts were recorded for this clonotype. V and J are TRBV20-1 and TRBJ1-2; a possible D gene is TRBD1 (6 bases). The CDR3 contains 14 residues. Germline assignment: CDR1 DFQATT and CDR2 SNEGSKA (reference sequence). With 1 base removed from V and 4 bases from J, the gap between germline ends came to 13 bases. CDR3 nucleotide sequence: TGCAGTGCTAGAGCCACGGCGGACAGCTATGGCTACACCTTC. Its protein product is CSARATADSYGYTF.

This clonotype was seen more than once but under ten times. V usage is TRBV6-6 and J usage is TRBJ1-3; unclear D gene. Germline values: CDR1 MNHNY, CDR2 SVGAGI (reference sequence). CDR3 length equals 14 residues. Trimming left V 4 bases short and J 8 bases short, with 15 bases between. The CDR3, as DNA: TGTGCCAGCAGTTCCCTCGGGGTCGGGGACACCATATATTTT. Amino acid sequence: CASSSLGVGDTIYF.

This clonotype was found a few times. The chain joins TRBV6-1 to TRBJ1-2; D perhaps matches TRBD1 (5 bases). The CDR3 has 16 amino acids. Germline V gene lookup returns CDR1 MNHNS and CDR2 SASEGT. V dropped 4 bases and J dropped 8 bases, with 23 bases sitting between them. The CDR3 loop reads CASSALSVGVVSGYTF. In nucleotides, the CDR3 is TGTGCCAGCAGTGCCCTCTCCGTGGGGGTAGTATCGGGCTACACCTTC.

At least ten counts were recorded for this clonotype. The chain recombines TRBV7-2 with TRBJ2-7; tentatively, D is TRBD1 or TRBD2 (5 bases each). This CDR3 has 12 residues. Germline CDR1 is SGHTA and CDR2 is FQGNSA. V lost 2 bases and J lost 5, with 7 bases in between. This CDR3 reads CASSLLGDEQYF. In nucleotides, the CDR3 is TGTGCCAGCAGCTTACTGGGGGACGAGCAGTACTTC. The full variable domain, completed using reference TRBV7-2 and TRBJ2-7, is GAGVSQSPSNKVTEKGKDVELRCDPISGHTALYWYRQSLGQGLEFLIYFQGNSAPDKSGLPSDRFSAERTGGSVSTLTIQRTQQEDSAVYLCASSLLGDEQYFGPGTRLTVT.

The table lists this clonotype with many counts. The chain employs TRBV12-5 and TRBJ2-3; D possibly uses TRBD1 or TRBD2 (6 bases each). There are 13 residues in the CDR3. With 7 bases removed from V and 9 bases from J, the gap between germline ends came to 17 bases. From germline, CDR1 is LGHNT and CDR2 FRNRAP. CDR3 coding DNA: TGTGCTAGTGCTCCCCGGGGGCAGGGGACGCAGTATTTT. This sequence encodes CASAPRGQGTQYF.

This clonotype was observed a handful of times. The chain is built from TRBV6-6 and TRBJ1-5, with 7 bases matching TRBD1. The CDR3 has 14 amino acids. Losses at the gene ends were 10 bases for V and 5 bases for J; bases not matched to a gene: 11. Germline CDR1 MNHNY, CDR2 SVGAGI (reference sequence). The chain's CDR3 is CATSQTGRHQPQHF. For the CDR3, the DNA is TGTGCCACCTCACAGACAGGGAGACATCAGCCCCAGCATTTT.

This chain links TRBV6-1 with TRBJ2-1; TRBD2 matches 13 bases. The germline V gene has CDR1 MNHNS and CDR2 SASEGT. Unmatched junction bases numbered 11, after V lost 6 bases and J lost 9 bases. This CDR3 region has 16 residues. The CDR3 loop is CASSSTSGGAPGEQFF. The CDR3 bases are TGTGCCAGCAGCTCTACTAGCGGGGGGGCCCCTGGTGAGCAGTTCTTC.

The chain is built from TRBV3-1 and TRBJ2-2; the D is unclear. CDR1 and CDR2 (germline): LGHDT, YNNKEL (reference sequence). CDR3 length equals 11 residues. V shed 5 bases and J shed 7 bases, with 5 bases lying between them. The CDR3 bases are TGTGCCAGCAGCGGTGTCGGGGAGCTGTTTTTT. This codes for CASSGVGELFF.

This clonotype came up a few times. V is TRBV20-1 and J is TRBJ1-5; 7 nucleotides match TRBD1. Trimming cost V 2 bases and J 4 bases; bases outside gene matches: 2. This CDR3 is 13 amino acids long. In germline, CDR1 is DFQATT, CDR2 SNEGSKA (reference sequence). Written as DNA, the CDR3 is TGCAGTGCTAGACAGGGGGTTAATCAGCCCCAGCATTTT. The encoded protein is CSARQGVNQPQHF.

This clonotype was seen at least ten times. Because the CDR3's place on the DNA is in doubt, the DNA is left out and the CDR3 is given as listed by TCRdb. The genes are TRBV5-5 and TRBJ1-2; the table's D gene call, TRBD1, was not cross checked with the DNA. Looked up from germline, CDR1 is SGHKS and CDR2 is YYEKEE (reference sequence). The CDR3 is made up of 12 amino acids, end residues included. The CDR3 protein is CASSWGQGSNTF.